One and the same sample provided the 24 T cell receptor beta chains below, sequenced in a study of vaccination and CD4 T cells after COVID-19. The sample's treatment: approximately 9-day PBMC culture with coronavirus spike peptide pools or control peptides (ViraFEST assay). No antigen is known for these receptors. The Oncomine TCR Beta short-read assay was what sequenced the DNA obtained from cultured CD4+ T cells. TCRdb independently ran MiXCR on the PCR reads; one entry per CDR3 protein. The repertoire has around 14,000 distinct CDR3 sequences, more than 45% of them found once; the top ten carry approximately 12%. The sequenced sample consisted of CD4+ T cells from blood, cultured in vitro. Receptors were obtained from a human donor who had recovered from COVID-19.

The CDR3 region is CASSNGTSGKQETQYF. Here the CDR3 DNA reads TGCGCCAGCAGCAACGGGACTAGCGGGAAACAAGAGACCCAGTACTTC. The chain carries TRBV10-1 and TRBJ2-5, with 13 nucleotides matching TRBD2. The ends lost 6 bases at V and 2 bases at J; junction bases unmatched: 6. CDR1 and CDR2 (germline): WNHNN, SYGVQD (reference sequence). The CDR3 has 16 amino acids.

The rearrangement uses TRBV27 and TRBJ2-2, with TRBD2 identical over 13 bases. This CDR3 region has 18 residues. The V segment lost 5 bases and the J segment 0 bases; nucleotides outside the gene matches: 6. Looked up from germline, CDR1 is MNHEY and CDR2 is SMNVEV (reference sequence). The CDR3 reads CASSPRGLAGTNTGELFF. The DNA for the CDR3 is TGTGCCAGCAGTCCTCGGGGACTAGCGGGGACGAACACCGGGGAGCTGTTTTTT.

CDR3 sequence (DNA): TGCAGTGCTAGCCCCTTGACTAGCGGGGACTACAATGAGCAGTTCTTC. It is translated as CSASPLTSGDYNEQFF. The chain has TRBV20-1 and TRBJ2-1, with 11 bases fitting TRBD2. CDR3 length: 16 amino acids. Germline CDR1 and CDR2: DFQATT and SNEGSKA (reference sequence). The J segment lost 3 bases and the V segment lost 3 bases, leaving 7 bases of the junction unmatched.

This clonotype was seen a handful of times. V usage is TRBV20-1 and J usage is TRBJ2-3; 7 bases are shared with TRBD2. The CDR3 is 16 residues long. Unmatched junction bases numbered 13, after V lost 4 bases and J lost 3 bases. Germline V gives CDR1 DFQATT, CDR2 SNEGSKA (reference sequence). The CDR3 nucleotides are TGCAGTGCTACCTCTGGACTAGTGGGGAGGACAGATACGCAGTATTTT. Protein: CSATSGLVGRTDTQYF.

This clonotype has a handful of counts. This rearrangement joins TRBV6-1 to TRBJ2-1; D gene ambiguous. The CDR3 has 15 residues. Trimming pared 6 bases from V and 3 bases from J, leaving 15 bases between. From germline, CDR1 is MNHNS and CDR2 SASEGT. The CDR3 reads CASRDPTGDYNEQFF. In DNA form, the CDR3 reads TGTGCCAGCAGAGACCCGACCGGCGACTACAATGAGCAGTTCTTC.

The J gene is TRBJ2-1, the V gene TRBV4-2, with D tentatively TRBD2 (6 bases). V lost 3 bases and J lost 9, with 12 bases in between. Germline CDR1 is LGHNA and CDR2 is YNFKEQ. The CDR3 length is 13 residues. In nucleotides, the CDR3 is TGTGCCAGCAGCCAGGGGTGGGAGGTTGAGCAGTTCTTC. The encoded protein is CASSQGWEVEQFF.

This clonotype is labeled medium-sized. This chain links TRBV7-2 with TRBJ2-5, with D possibly being TRBD2 (6 bases). Germline lookup yields CDR1 SGHTA and CDR2 FQGNSA. The V gene lost 6 bases and the J gene lost 7 bases, with 18 bases spanning the gap. This CDR3 contains 14 residues. DNA of the CDR3: TGTGCCAGCAGTCCACAGACTAGGATGGGGACCCAGTACTTC. Encoded protein: CASSPQTRMGTQYF. The variable domain in full, completed from reference TRBV7-2 and TRBJ2-5, reads GAGVSQSPSNKVTEKGKDVELRCDPISGHTALYWYRQSLGQGLEFLIYFQGNSAPDKSGLPSDRFSAERTGGSVSTLTIQRTQQEDSAVYLCASSPQTRMGTQYFGPGTRLLVL.

This clonotype was seen a single time. The V call is TRBV19, the J call TRBJ1-4; D gene ambiguous. Germline V lookup: CDR1 LNHDA, CDR2 SQIVND (reference sequence). V lost 3 bases and J lost 0, with 8 bases in between. The CDR3 sequence is 15 residues long. The CDR3, as DNA: TGTGCCAGTAGTATCCCGGCACCAACTAATGAAAAACTGTTTTTT. Protein sequence: CASSIPAPTNEKLFF.

The V and J genes are TRBV5-5 and TRBJ1-5; D not resolved. Deletions cut 0 bases from V and 0 bases from J, with 4 bases between. Germline values: CDR1 SGHKS, CDR2 YYEKEE (reference sequence). The CDR3 is made up of 14 amino acids. The CDR3 protein is CASSLDYSNQPQHF. The DNA for the CDR3 is TGTGCCAGCAGCTTGGACTATAGCAATCAGCCCCAGCATTTT.

This clonotype was seen more than once but under ten times. This rearrangement joins TRBV7-7 to TRBJ1-6; D gene uncertain. The germline gives CDR1 SSHAT, CDR2 FNYEAQ (reference sequence). The V end lost 6 bases, the J end lost 12 bases, and 12 bases lay between the germline ends. This CDR3 contains 12 residues. The CDR3 is CASRSPGGPLHF. CDR3 nucleotides: TGTGCCAGCAGGAGTCCCGGAGGACCCCTCCACTTT.

The chain has TRBV2 and TRBJ2-3, with 7 positions matching TRBD1. CDR1 and CDR2 (germline): SNHLY, FYNNEI. The CDR3 runs 15 residues. Trimming removed 7 bases from V and 0 bases from J; junction bases left unmatched: 7. The CDR3 DNA is TGTGCCAGCACCGTAGACAGGGTGAGCACAGATACGCAGTATTTT. Its protein product is CASTVDRVSTDTQYF.

This clonotype was seen a single time. The chain combines TRBV20-1 with TRBJ2-7; D is undetermined. Looked up from germline, CDR1 is DFQATT and CDR2 is SNEGSKA (reference sequence). Trimming removed 3 bases at V and 2 bases at J, with 5 bases between. CDR3 size: 11 residues. The CDR3 DNA reads TGCAGTGCTAGCGGAACCTACGAGCAGTACTTC. Translated, it gives CSASGTYEQYF.

This clonotype showed up just a few times. The chain links TRBV10-1 to TRBJ2-2, with D tentatively TRBD1 (5 bases). Looked up from germline, CDR1 is WNHNN and CDR2 is SYGVQD (reference sequence). CDR3 length: 13 amino acids. The ends were cut back, 0 bases at V and 6 bases at J, with 5 bases in the middle. The CDR3 here is CASSESGAGELFF. CDR3 bases: TGCGCCAGCAGTGAGTCAGGGGCCGGGGAGCTGTTTTTT.

This rearrangement joins TRBV2 to TRBJ1-5; D might be TRBD1 (5 bases). Deletions cut 1 base from V and 7 bases from J, with 17 bases between. This CDR3 has 16 residues. Looked up from germline, CDR1 is SNHLY and CDR2 is FYNNEI. The CDR3 DNA is TGTGCCAGCAGTGAAGAGAGCGGGGGGGTCGGGCAGCCCCAGCATTTT. Its protein product is CASSEESGGVGQPQHF.

In this sample, this clonotype turned up once. This chain uses TRBV4-3 with TRBJ1-5, with TRBD1 identical over 7 bases. The CDR3 contains 14 residues. CDR1 is LGHNA and CDR2 is YSLEER in the germline V gene. V was pared by 3 bases and J by 3 bases, with 2 bases of the junction left unmatched. The CDR3 here is CASSQTGNNQPQHF. The CDR3 DNA follows: TGCGCCAGCAGCCAGACAGGGAACAATCAGCCCCAGCATTTT.

The chain couples TRBV5-1 to TRBJ2-3; 13 bases line up with TRBD2. The CDR3 consists of 14 residues. Germline V gives CDR1 SGHRS, CDR2 YFSETQ. The J segment lost 5 bases and the V segment lost 4 bases, leaving 1 base of the junction unmatched. For the CDR3, the DNA is TGCGCCAGCAGCCGGACTAGCGGGAGAGATACGCAGTATTTT. It translates to CASSRTSGRDTQYF. Full variable domain (remainder filled in from reference TRBV5-1 and TRBJ2-3): KAGVTQTPRYLIKTRGQQVTLSCSPISGHRSVSWYQQTPGQGLQFLFEYFSETQRNKGNFPGRFSGRQFSNSRSEMNVSTLELGDSALYLCASSRTSGRDTQYFGPGTRLTVL.

The J gene is TRBJ1-5, the V gene TRBV5-1; TRBD1 is a possible D gene (5 bases). V lost 3 bases and J 0 bases, leaving 10 bases between the germline ends. The CDR3 is 15 amino acids. Germline V gene lookup returns CDR1 SGHRS and CDR2 YFSETQ. The CDR3 DNA follows: TGCGCCAGCAGCTACGGGGGTTATAGCAATCAGCCCCAGCATTTT. As protein: CASSYGGYSNQPQHF.

Notes on this clonotype: An end of the junction differs from the germline gene, which may be a read error. Here the CDR3 reads CASSREQGMETQYF. In nucleotides, the CDR3 is TGTGCTAGCAGTCGCGAACAGGGGATGGAGACCCAGTACTTC. The V gene is TRBV7-7, the J gene TRBJ2-5; 7 bases line up with TRBD1. CDR1 and CDR2 from the germline V gene are SSHAT and FNYEAQ (reference sequence). CDR3 length: 14 amino acids.

The genes are TRBV10-3 and TRBJ2-1; weak D call: TRBD1 (5 bases). Germline V lookup: CDR1 ENHRY, CDR2 SYGVKD. The CDR3 sequence is 17 residues long. Trimming removed 8 bases at V and 0 bases at J, with 20 bases between. The chain's CDR3 is CAIRRQSGTSSYNEQFF. CDR3 coding DNA: TGTGCCATCCGGCGACAGTCGGGCACGAGCTCCTACAATGAGCAGTTCTTC.

This clonotype was seen only a few times. This chain connects TRBV2 to TRBJ1-5; D remains ambiguous. Germline V gene sequence: CDR1 SNHLY, CDR2 FYNNEI. The length of the CDR3 is 14 residues. With 7 bases removed from V and 1 base from J, the gap between germline ends came to 11 bases. The CDR3 spells CASTREQSNQPQHF. CDR3 DNA: TGTGCCAGCACAAGGGAACAGAGCAATCAGCCCCAGCATTTT.

This clonotype was seen a few times. The V and J genes are TRBV27 and TRBJ1-6; no clear D. This CDR3 comprises 16 residues. V lost 1 base, J lost 7 bases, and 14 bases lay in between. The germline V gene encodes CDR1 MNHEY and CDR2 SMNVEV (reference sequence). DNA for the CDR3: TGTGCCAGCAGTTTATTAGGTGGATCAAAGAATTCACCCCTCCACTTT. Protein product: CASSLLGGSKNSPLHF.

The rearrangement links TRBV2 to TRBJ2-2, with D perhaps matching TRBD2 (6 bases). The CDR3 has 15 amino acids. Germline V CDR1 and CDR2: SNHLY, FYNNEI. Trimming pared 6 bases from V and 5 bases from J, leaving 16 bases between. This CDR3 reads CASRETGLQTGELFF. CDR3 nucleotides: TGTGCCAGCAGAGAAACGGGACTGCAAACCGGGGAGCTGTTTTTT.

The chain uses TRBV20-1 and TRBJ2-1, with D possibly being TRBD2 (5 bases). CDR1 and CDR2 (germline): DFQATT, SNEGSKA (reference sequence). The CDR3 extends over 13 amino acids. Here the CDR3 reads CRTGSGSYNEQFF. In DNA, the CDR3 is TGCCGGACGGGGAGTGGCTCCTACAATGAGCAGTTCTTC.

The CDR3 DNA reads TGCAGTGCTAGAGATATCTTTGTAGGGGGCTTCTCCGGGGAGCTGTTTTTT. Translation gives CSARDIFVGGFSGELFF. This chain connects TRBV20-1 to TRBJ2-2; TRBD1 aligns across 7 bases. The CDR3 loop spans 17 amino acids. V dropped 0 bases and J dropped 6; count of bases not matched to a gene: 13. The V gene's germline CDR1 is DFQATT and CDR2 SNEGSKA (reference sequence).